These 31 T cell receptor beta chains were all obtained from the same sample, sequenced in a study of PD-1 blockade in classical Hodgkin lymphoma. Some clones are missing from TCRdb's copy, which holds only in-frame ones; the method was immunoSEQ multiplex PCR. The table has tens of thousands of clones, 85% to 90% seen once. Time point specified: cycle 4 day 1 (C4D1), after 5 to 7 weeks of nivolumab. Every single patient, without exception, relapsed after autologous stem cell transplantation, and brentuximab vedotin exposure varied. Source: peripheral blood mononuclear cells (PBMCs), taken before the fourth cycle of nivolumab. All receptors come from a human donor with classical Hodgkin lymphoma.

The chain uses TRBV4-1 and TRBJ1-4; D gene ambiguous. The CDR3 is 18 amino acids. Trimming stripped 0 bases from V and 0 bases from J, with 14 bases between. Per the germline V gene, CDR1 is MGHRA and CDR2 is YSYEKL. The CDR3 nucleotides read TGCGCCAGCAGCCAAGATCAAACAGAAGCATCAACTAATGAAAAACTGTTTTTT. It is translated as CASSQDQTEASTNEKLFF.

The chain employs TRBV2 and TRBJ2-5; 12 nucleotides match TRBD2. V was pared by 8 bases and J by 4 bases, with 5 bases of the junction left unmatched. The V gene's germline CDR1 is SNHLY and CDR2 FYNNEI. The CDR3 has 14 residues. The CDR3 spells CASQWTSGTETQYF. CDR3 DNA: TGTGCCAGCCAGTGGACTAGCGGGACAGAGACCCAGTACTTC.

This clone was picked up one time. V gene TRBV6-5 combines with J gene TRBJ1-4; 9 nucleotides align to TRBD1. This CDR3 comprises 13 residues. Per the germline V gene, CDR1 is MNHEY and CDR2 is SVGAGI. V trimming: 7 bases; J trimming: 10 bases; junction bases outside the gene matches: 7. The CDR3 DNA sequence: TGTGCCAGCACCGCCAGACAGGGGGGAAAACTGTTTTTT. The encoded protein is CASTARQGGKLFF.

This clone showed up just once. The V gene is TRBV12-5, the J gene TRBJ2-1, with 8 bases that match TRBD1. This CDR3 is 14 amino acids long. Germline assignment: CDR1 LGHNT and CDR2 FRNRAP. Losses at the gene ends were 6 bases for V and 9 bases for J; bases not matched to a gene: 10. The CDR3 DNA reads as TGTGCTAGTGGGCCGACAGGGGTTCGCGGTGAGCAGTTCTTC. The encoded protein is CASGPTGVRGEQFF.

The gene calls are TRBV7-7 and TRBJ2-2, with no clear D. In germline, CDR1 is SSHAT, CDR2 FNYEAQ (reference sequence). The CDR3 totals 15 residues. V was pared by 1 base and J by 0 bases, with 6 bases between. Written as DNA, the CDR3 is TGTGCCAGCAGCTTAGACTCGCCGAACACCGGGGAGCTGTTTTTT. This gives the protein CASSLDSPNTGELFF.

The rearrangement joins TRBV2 to TRBJ1-2; D not certain. The CDR3 runs to 18 residues. Per the germline V gene, CDR1 is SNHLY and CDR2 is FYNNEI. V shed 3 bases and J shed 5 bases, with 25 bases lying between them. The CDR3 spells CASSEFGRRVVLGYGYTF. The DNA of the CDR3 is TGTGCCAGCAGTGAGTTTGGCAGGAGAGTAGTTTTGGGGTATGGCTACACCTTC.

This clone occurred a few times. The chain carries TRBV6-1 and TRBJ1-1; D gene ambiguous. V shed 6 bases and J shed 6 bases, with 14 bases lying between them. In germline, CDR1 is MNHNS, CDR2 SASEGT. The CDR3 is 13 residues long. The CDR3 bases are TGTGCCAGCAGCGTGAGGTCTGGCGCTGAAGCTTTCTTT. Protein: CASSVRSGAEAFF.

This chain links TRBV7-9 with TRBJ1-1; TRBD1 matches 7 bases. The CDR3 totals 14 residues. CDR1 is SEHNR, CDR2 FQNEAQ, per germline (reference sequence). CDR3 sequence (DNA): TGTACAACTAAACAGGGGTCTATGAACACTGAAGCTTTCTTT. As protein: CTTKQGSMNTEAFF.

This chain links TRBV7-9 with TRBJ2-2; TRBD1 matches 8 bases. The CDR3 covers 15 residues. V shed 3 bases, J shed 4 bases, and the junction held 4 bases outside the gene matches. Germline V gene lookup returns CDR1 SEHNR and CDR2 FQNEAQ (reference sequence). The CDR3 is CASSFRTGITGELFF. The CDR3 coding sequence is TGTGCCAGCAGCTTCCGGACAGGGATCACCGGGGAGCTGTTTTTT.

The chain joins TRBV19 to TRBJ2-1, with TRBD2 identical over 10 bases. Germline loops: CDR1 LNHDA, CDR2 SQIVND (reference sequence). J gave up 2 bases and V 10 bases, and 8 bases lay outside the gene matches. This CDR3 comprises 15 residues. The CDR3: CATDSGRPTYNEQFF. DNA for the CDR3: TGTGCCACCGATAGCGGGAGGCCCACCTACAATGAGCAGTTCTTC.

The CDR3 bases are TGTGCCATCAGTGAGTCGCGTCGGGGCAATCAGCCCCAGCATTTT. Encoded protein: CAISESRRGNQPQHF. This rearrangement joins TRBV10-3 to TRBJ1-5, with D unresolved. The CDR3 runs 15 residues. Looked up from germline, CDR1 is ENHRY and CDR2 is SYGVKD. The V gene lost 0 bases and the J gene lost 2 bases, with 8 bases spanning the gap.

This clone was observed a single time. This chain connects TRBV5-4 to TRBJ2-1; 10 bases map to TRBD2. Germline lookup yields CDR1 SGHNT and CDR2 YYREEE (reference sequence). The CDR3 covers 15 residues. After removal of 4 bases from V and 7 bases from J, the junction contained 8 bases not matched to a gene. The DNA for the CDR3 is TGTGCCAGCAGCCGGAGCGGGGGGGCCGGAAATGAGCAGTTCTTC. Residues: CASSRSGGAGNEQFF.

The chain joins TRBV15 to TRBJ2-5; D not resolved. The V end lost 0 bases, the J end lost 2 bases, and 10 bases lay between the germline ends. The germline CDR1 and CDR2 sequences are LNHNV and YYDKDF (reference sequence). There are 15 residues in the CDR3. In DNA, the CDR3 is TGTGCCACCAGCAGAGATAGTGGGGAACAAGAGACCCAGTACTTC. Residues: CATSRDSGEQETQYF. The full variable domain, its missing parts supplied by reference TRBV15 and TRBJ2-5, is DAMVIQNPRYQVTQFGKPVTLSCSQTLNHNVMYWYQQKSSQAPKLLFHYYDKDFNNEADTPDNFQSRRPNTSFCFLDIRSPGLGDTAMYLCATSRDSGEQETQYFGPGTRLLVL.

The rearrangement links TRBV30 to TRBJ1-2; 8 nucleotides agree with TRBD1. V lost 2 bases to trimming and J lost 3 bases; unmatched junction nucleotides: 5. Germline CDR1 is GTSNPN and CDR2 is SVGIG (reference sequence). The CDR3 runs 14 residues. CDR3 in DNA: TGTGCCTGGAGTTCCAGGGGGCTAGACTATGGCTACACCTTC. As protein: CAWSSRGLDYGYTF.

This clone was seen just once. The rearrangement joins TRBV5-1 to TRBJ1-2, with 8 bases aligning to TRBD1. Germline V gene lookup returns CDR1 SGHRS and CDR2 YFSETQ. V dropped 3 bases and J dropped 0; count of bases not matched to a gene: 4. The CDR3 is 15 residues long. DNA for the CDR3: TGCGCCAGCAGCTCCGCGACAGGGGCTAACTATGGCTACACCTTC. Its translation: CASSSATGANYGYTF. The full variable domain, with the rest looked up from reference TRBV5-1 and TRBJ1-2, is KAGVTQTPRYLIKTRGQQVTLSCSPISGHRSVSWYQQTPGQGLQFLFEYFSETQRNKGNFPGRFSGRQFSNSRSEMNVSTLELGDSALYLCASSSATGANYGYTFGSGTRLTVV.

The chain recombines TRBV5-4 with TRBJ2-7, with D unresolved. The germline V gene has CDR1 SGHNT and CDR2 YYREEE (reference sequence). Trimming left V 2 bases short and J 0 bases short, with 6 bases between. The CDR3 is made up of 13 amino acids. CDR3: CASSFGASYEQYF. The CDR3 nucleotides read TGTGCCAGCAGCTTCGGTGCCTCCTACGAGCAGTACTTC.

The chain is built from TRBV6-1 and TRBJ2-7; 9 bases agree with TRBD2. This CDR3 region has 15 residues. After removal of 4 bases from V and 4 bases from J, the junction contained 8 bases not matched to a gene. In germline, CDR1 is MNHNS, CDR2 SASEGT. The CDR3 loop reads CASSASGGGDYEQYF. CDR3 bases: TGTGCCAGCAGTGCGTCTGGCGGGGGGGATTACGAGCAGTACTTC.

J is TRBJ2-6 and V is TRBV30; tentative D call: TRBD1 (6 bases). The CDR3 runs 17 residues. The ends were cut back, 2 bases at V and 0 bases at J, with 14 bases in the middle. CDR1 GTSNPN and CDR2 SVGIG come from the germline V gene (reference sequence). The CDR3 is CAWSSDRGTSGANVLTF. As DNA, the CDR3 is TGTGCCTGGAGTTCGGACAGAGGAACCTCTGGGGCCAACGTCCTGACTTTC. The entire variable domain, with the rest obtained from reference TRBV30 and TRBJ2-6, is as follows: SQTIHQWPATLVQPVGSPLSLECTVEGTSNPNLYWYRQAAGRGLQLLFYSVGIGQISSEVPQNLSASRPQDRQFILSSKKLLLSDSGFYLCAWSSDRGTSGANVLTFGAGSRLTVL.

The chain is built from TRBV30 and TRBJ1-4; weak D call: TRBD1 (5 bases). V was trimmed by 7 bases and J by 0 bases, leaving 18 bases between them. Germline CDR1 is GTSNPN and CDR2 is SVGIG (reference sequence). The CDR3 spans 16 residues. CDR3 sequence: CAFNQGPRATNEKLFF. In DNA, the CDR3 is TGTGCCTTTAACCAGGGCCCCCGAGCAACTAATGAAAAACTGTTTTTT.

This clone was detected only once. This chain uses TRBV10-1 with TRBJ2-3, with D maybe TRBD2 (6 bases). CDR3 length: 14 amino acids. Germline values: CDR1 WNHNN, CDR2 SYGVQD (reference sequence). V was clipped by 1 base and J by 5 bases, with 10 bases between them. CDR3 nucleotide sequence: TGCGCCAGCAGTGAGTTGAGTAGCGGAGATACGCAGTATTTT. This sequence encodes CASSELSSGDTQYF.

The J gene is TRBJ2-2, the V gene TRBV5-4; TRBD2 matches at 11 bases. Germline assignment: CDR1 SGHNT and CDR2 YYREEE (reference sequence). The CDR3 runs 17 residues. Trimming removed 5 bases from V and 2 bases from J; junction bases left unmatched: 8. The CDR3 region has the DNA TGTGCCAGCAGTCCGGGGCTAGCGGGAGGTAACACCGGGGAGCTGTTTTTT. It is translated as CASSPGLAGGNTGELFF.

The V and J genes are TRBV7-9 and TRBJ2-3; tentatively, D is TRBD1 (7 bases). Deletions cut 6 bases from V and 4 bases from J, with 17 bases between. The length of the CDR3 is 15 residues. Germline V lookup: CDR1 SEHNR, CDR2 FQNEAQ (reference sequence). The CDR3 sequence is CASSYLTGRSDTQYF. CDR3 bases: TGTGCCAGCAGTTACCTGACAGGGAGGTCAGATACGCAGTATTTT.

The CDR3 is CASSVVPGGRETQYF. The CDR3 coding sequence is TGTGCCAGCAGCGTAGTTCCAGGGGGTAGGGAGACCCAGTACTTC. The genes are TRBV9 and TRBJ2-5; 7 bases map to TRBD1. The trim removed 0 bases at V and 5 bases at J, leaving 7 bases unmatched. CDR1 and CDR2 from the germline V gene are SGDLS and YYNGEE. The CDR3 is made up of 15 amino acids.

This clone showed up just once. The chain joins TRBV28 to TRBJ2-7; a weak D match, TRBD1 (6 bases). CDR1 is MDHEN and CDR2 is SYDVKM in the germline V gene. The CDR3 sequence is 15 residues long. V was pared by 6 bases and J by 6 bases, with 21 bases between. The CDR3 protein is CASSWGHRVPLEQYF. The CDR3, as DNA: TGTGCCAGCAGCTGGGGGCATCGCGTTCCCCTCGAGCAGTACTTC.

The rearrangement uses TRBV25-1 and TRBJ2-5; 13 bases match TRBD2. This CDR3 has 17 amino acids. The trim removed 3 bases at V and 3 bases at J, leaving 7 bases unmatched. CDR1 and CDR2 (germline): MGHDK, SYGVNS. CDR3 sequence reads: CASSEAFGTSGEETQYF. The CDR3, as DNA: TGTGCCAGCAGTGAGGCCTTTGGGACTAGCGGGGAAGAGACCCAGTACTTC. The whole variable domain, filled in from reference TRBV25-1 and TRBJ2-5, reads EADIYQTPRYLVIGTGKKITLECSQTMGHDKMYWYQQDPGMELHLIHYSYGVNSTEKGDLSSESTVSRIRTEHFPLTLESARPSHTSQYLCASSEAFGTSGEETQYFGPGTRLLVL.

The chain has TRBV6-1 and TRBJ2-5; tentative D call: TRBD2 (6 bases). Germline loops: CDR1 MNHNS, CDR2 SASEGT. Trimming stripped 5 bases from V and 2 bases from J, with 12 bases between. There are 14 residues in the CDR3. Here the CDR3 DNA reads TGTGCCAGCAGTTTCGCGGGGCCTCAAGAGACCCAGTACTTC. Translation gives CASSFAGPQETQYF.

The V and J genes are TRBV30 and TRBJ1-1, with D tentatively TRBD1 (6 bases). CDR3 length: 13 residues. CDR1 is GTSNPN and CDR2 is SVGIG in the germline V gene (reference sequence). V was cut by 1 base and J by 4 bases, with 10 bases left in between. The CDR3, as DNA: TGTGCCTGGAGTGATGGGACAACCACTGAAGCTTTCTTT. The encoded protein is CAWSDGTTTEAFF.

The chain carries TRBV5-1 and TRBJ2-7, with no clear D. The germline V gene encodes CDR1 SGHRS and CDR2 YFSETQ. The CDR3 is 14 residues long. The V end lost 2 bases, the J end lost 0 bases, and 9 bases lay between the germline ends. CDR3 nucleotide sequence: TGCGCCAGCAGCTTTACGGGCAGCTCCTACGAGCAGTACTTC. It specifies CASSFTGSSYEQYF.

The rearrangement joins TRBV7-3 to TRBJ2-3; 15 bases match TRBD2. This CDR3 spans 18 amino acids. Looked up from germline, CDR1 is SGHTA and CDR2 is FQGTGA. The junction had 7 bases not matched to a gene; V was cut back by 5 bases and J by 1 base. CDR3 protein: CASSPGLAGGPGTDTQYF. The CDR3 DNA follows: TGTGCCAGCAGCCCGGGACTAGCGGGGGGCCCCGGCACAGATACGCAGTATTTT.

The rearrangement joins TRBV19 to TRBJ1-2, with D maybe TRBD1 (5 bases). The CDR3 has 14 amino acids. The ends were cut back, 7 bases at V and 0 bases at J, with 12 bases in the middle. CDR1 LNHDA and CDR2 SQIVND come from the germline V gene (reference sequence). For the CDR3, the DNA is TGTGCCAGTACCACAGGTTTGGCTAACTATGGCTACACCTTC. This translates into CASTTGLANYGYTF.

The rearrangement joins TRBV9 to TRBJ2-3; perhaps D is TRBD1 or TRBD2 (5 bases each). The CDR3 has 12 amino acids. Trimming left V 9 bases short and J 0 bases short, with 8 bases between. Germline V gene data show CDR1 as SGDLS and CDR2 as YYNGEE. CDR3 region: CATGDSTDTQYF. The CDR3 DNA sequence: TGTGCCACCGGGGACAGCACAGATACGCAGTATTTT.